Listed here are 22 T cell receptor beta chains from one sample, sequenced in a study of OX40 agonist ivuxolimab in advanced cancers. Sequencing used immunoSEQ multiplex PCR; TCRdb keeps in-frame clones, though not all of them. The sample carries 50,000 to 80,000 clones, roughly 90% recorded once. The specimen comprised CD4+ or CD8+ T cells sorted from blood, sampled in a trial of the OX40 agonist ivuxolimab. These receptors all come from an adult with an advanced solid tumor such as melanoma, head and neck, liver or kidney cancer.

This CDR3 reads CASSLDWRNSPLHF. Written as DNA, the CDR3 is TGCGCCAGCAGCTTGGACTGGAGGAATTCACCCCTCCACTTT. This chain uses TRBV5-1 with TRBJ1-6; D gene ambiguous. Germline lookup yields CDR1 SGHRS and CDR2 YFSETQ. The V end lost 0 bases, the J end lost 7 bases, and 8 bases lay between the germline ends. The CDR3 length is 14 residues.

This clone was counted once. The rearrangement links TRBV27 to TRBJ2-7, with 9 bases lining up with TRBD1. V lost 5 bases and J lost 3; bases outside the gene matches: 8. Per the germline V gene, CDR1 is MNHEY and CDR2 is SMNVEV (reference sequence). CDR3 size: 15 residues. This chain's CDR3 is CASSRRPGQGYEQYF. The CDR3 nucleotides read TGTGCCAGCAGTCGGCGACCGGGACAGGGCTACGAGCAGTACTTC.

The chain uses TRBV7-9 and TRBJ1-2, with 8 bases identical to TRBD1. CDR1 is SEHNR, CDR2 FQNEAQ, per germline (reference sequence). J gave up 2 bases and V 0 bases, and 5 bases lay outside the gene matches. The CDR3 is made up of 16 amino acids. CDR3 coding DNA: TGTGCCAGCAGCTTAGCGCTCACAGGGGGAAACTATGGCTACACCTTC. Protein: CASSLALTGGNYGYTF.

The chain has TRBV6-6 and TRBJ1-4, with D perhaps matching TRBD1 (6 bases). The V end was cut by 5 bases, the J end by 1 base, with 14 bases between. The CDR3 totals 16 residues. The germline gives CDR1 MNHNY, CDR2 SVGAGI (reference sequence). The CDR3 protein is CASSTQSGVTNEKLFF. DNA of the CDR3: TGTGCCAGCAGTACACAGTCAGGGGTAACTAATGAAAAACTGTTTTTT.

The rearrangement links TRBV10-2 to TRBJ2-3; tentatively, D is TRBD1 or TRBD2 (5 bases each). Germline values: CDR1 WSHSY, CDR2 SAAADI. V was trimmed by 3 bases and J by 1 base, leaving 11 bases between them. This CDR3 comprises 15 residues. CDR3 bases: TGCGCCAGCAGTGACGCGGGCAGGGGCACAGATACGCAGTATTTT. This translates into CASSDAGRGTDTQYF.

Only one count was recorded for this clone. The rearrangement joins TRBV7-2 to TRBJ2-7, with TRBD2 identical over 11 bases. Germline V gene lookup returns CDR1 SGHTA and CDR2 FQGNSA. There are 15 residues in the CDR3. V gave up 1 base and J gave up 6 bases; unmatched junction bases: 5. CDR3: CASSLVSGRAREQYF. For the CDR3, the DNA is TGTGCCAGCAGCTTAGTTAGCGGGAGGGCCCGCGAGCAGTACTTC.

The CDR3 sequence: CATSGTGFANTGELFF. CDR3 coding DNA: TGTGCCACCTCCGGGACAGGATTCGCGAACACCGGGGAGCTGTTTTTT. J is TRBJ2-2 and V is TRBV10-3; 8 nucleotides align to TRBD1. J lost 0 bases, V lost 10 bases, and 10 bases had no gene match. CDR1 ENHRY and CDR2 SYGVKD come from the germline V gene. This CDR3 has 16 residues.

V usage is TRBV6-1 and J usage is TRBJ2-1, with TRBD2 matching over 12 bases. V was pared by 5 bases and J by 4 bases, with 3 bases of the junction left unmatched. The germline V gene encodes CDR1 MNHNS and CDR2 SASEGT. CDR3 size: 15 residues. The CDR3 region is CASSPGTSGYNEQFF. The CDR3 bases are TGTGCCAGCAGTCCCGGGACTAGCGGGTACAATGAGCAGTTCTTC.

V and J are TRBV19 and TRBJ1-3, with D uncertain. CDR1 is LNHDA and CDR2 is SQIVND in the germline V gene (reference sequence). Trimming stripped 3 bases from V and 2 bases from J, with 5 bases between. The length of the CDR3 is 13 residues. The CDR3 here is CASSIDTGNTIYF. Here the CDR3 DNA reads TGTGCCAGTAGTATTGACACTGGAAACACCATATATTTT.

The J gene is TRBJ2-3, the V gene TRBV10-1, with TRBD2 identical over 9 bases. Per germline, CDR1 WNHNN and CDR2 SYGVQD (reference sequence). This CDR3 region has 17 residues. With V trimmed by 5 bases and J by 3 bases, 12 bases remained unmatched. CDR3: CASSSRRLAGRTDTQYF. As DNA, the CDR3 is TGCGCCAGCAGTTCTCGAAGGCTAGCGGGAAGAACAGATACGCAGTATTTT.

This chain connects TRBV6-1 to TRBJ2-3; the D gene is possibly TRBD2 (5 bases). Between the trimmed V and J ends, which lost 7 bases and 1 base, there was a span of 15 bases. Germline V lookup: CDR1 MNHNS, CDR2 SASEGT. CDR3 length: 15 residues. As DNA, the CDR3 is TGTGCCAGCACCGAGAGCGGCTATGGCACAGATACGCAGTATTTT. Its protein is CASTESGYGTDTQYF.

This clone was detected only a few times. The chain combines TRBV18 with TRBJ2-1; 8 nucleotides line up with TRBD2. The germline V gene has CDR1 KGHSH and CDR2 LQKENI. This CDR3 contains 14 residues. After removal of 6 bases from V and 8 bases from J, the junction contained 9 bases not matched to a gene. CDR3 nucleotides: TGTGCCAGCTCTCCGGGACTAGTTTTCCATGAGCAGTTCTTC. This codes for CASSPGLVFHEQFF.

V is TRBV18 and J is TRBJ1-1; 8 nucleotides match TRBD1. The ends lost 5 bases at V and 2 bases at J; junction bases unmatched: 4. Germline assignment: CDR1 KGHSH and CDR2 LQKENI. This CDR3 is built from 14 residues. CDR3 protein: CASSADRANTEAFF. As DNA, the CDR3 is TGTGCCAGCTCAGCGGACAGGGCTAACACTGAAGCTTTCTTT. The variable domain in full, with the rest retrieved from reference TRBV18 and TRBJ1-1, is NAGVMQNPRHLVRRRGQEARLRCSPMKGHSHVYWYRQLPEEGLKFMVYLQKENIIDESGMPKERFSAEFPKEGPSILRIQQVVRGDSAAYFCASSADRANTEAFFGQGTRLTVV.

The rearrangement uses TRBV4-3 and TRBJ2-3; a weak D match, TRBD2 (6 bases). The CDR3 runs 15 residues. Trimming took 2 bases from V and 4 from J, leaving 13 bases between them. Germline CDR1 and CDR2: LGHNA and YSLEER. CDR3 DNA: TGCGCCAGCAGCCAACAGCGGAGGGCCCCAGATACGCAGTATTTT. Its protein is CASSQQRRAPDTQYF.

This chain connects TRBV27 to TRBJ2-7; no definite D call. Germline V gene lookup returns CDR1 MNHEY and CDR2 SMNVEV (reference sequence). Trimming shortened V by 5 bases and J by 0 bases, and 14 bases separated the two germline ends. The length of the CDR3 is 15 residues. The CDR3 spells CASSPRLFDSYEQYF. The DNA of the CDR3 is TGTGCCAGCAGTCCCCGACTTTTCGACTCCTACGAGCAGTACTTC.

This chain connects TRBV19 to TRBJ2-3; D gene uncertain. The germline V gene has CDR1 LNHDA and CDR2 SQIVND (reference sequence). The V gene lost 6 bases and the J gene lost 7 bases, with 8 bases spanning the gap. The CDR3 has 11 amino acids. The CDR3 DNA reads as TGTGCCAGTAGCCTAGTAAATACGCAGTATTTT. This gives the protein CASSLVNTQYF.

CDR3 region: CASSPNAAGAGNTIYF. The CDR3 bases are TGTGCCAGCTCACCGAACGCGGCAGGGGCTGGAAACACCATATATTTT. The chain uses TRBV18 and TRBJ1-3; D is possibly TRBD1 (6 bases). The V end was cut by 3 bases, the J end by 2 bases, with 14 bases between. Germline lookup yields CDR1 KGHSH and CDR2 LQKENI. The CDR3 runs 16 residues.

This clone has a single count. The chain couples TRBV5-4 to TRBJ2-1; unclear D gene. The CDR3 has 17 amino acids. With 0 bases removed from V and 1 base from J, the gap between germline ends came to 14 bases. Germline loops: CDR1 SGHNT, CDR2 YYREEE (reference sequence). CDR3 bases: TGTGCCAGCAGCTTGGGGTTATCAAGCAGGTCCTACAATGAGCAGTTCTTC. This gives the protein CASSLGLSSRSYNEQFF.

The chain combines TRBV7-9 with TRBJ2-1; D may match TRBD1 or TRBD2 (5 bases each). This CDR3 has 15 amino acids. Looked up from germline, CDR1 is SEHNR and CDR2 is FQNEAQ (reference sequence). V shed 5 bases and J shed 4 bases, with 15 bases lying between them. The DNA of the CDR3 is TGTGCCAGCAGCCCTCCGGGGTCAGGGTACAATGAGCAGTTCTTC. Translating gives CASSPPGSGYNEQFF.

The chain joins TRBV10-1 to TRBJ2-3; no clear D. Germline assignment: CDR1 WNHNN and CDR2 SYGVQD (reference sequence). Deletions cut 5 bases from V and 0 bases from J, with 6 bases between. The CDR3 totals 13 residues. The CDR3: CASSPGSTDTQYF. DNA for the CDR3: TGCGCCAGCAGTCCGGGTAGCACAGATACGCAGTATTTT.

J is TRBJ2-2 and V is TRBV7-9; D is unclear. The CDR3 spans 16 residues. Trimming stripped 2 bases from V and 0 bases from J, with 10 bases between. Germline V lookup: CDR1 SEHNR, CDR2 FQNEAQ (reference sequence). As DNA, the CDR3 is TGTGCCAGCAGCTTATCCCCGGGTCCGAACACCGGGGAGCTGTTTTTT. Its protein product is CASSLSPGPNTGELFF.

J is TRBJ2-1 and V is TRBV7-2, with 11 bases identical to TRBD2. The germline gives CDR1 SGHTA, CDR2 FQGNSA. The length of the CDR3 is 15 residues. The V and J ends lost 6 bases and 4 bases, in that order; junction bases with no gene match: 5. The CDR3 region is CASSRLAGTYNEQFF. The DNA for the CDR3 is TGTGCCAGCAGTCGACTAGCGGGAACATACAATGAGCAGTTCTTC.